These 15 T cell receptor beta chains came from one sample sequenced in a study of cytomegalovirus exposure and HLA in healthy donors. The PCR made use of 60 Vbeta and 13 Jbeta primers. Profiling relied on immunoSEQ multiplex PCR, and the TCRdb table lists in-frame clones only, not all of them. This repertoire comprises over 100,000 clones; its ten largest clones make up approximately 1.7%. Sequencing was performed on PBMCs. Receptors were obtained from a young man in good health and CMV-seronegative.

The chain employs TRBV5-1 and TRBJ2-5, with 10 bases that match TRBD1. CDR1 and CDR2 from the germline V gene are SGHRS and YFSETQ. The V segment lost 4 bases and the J segment 1 base; nucleotides outside the gene matches: 16. This CDR3 is built from 19 residues. The CDR3 is CASSPWTGGSKVSQETQYF. The CDR3 nucleotides are TGCGCCAGCAGCCCCTGGACAGGGGGATCCAAAGTGTCCCAAGAGACCCAGTACTTC.

This chain connects TRBV4-2 to TRBJ2-7; 9 bases map to TRBD1. The CDR3 covers 16 residues. Germline-derived CDR1 and CDR2 are LGHNA and YNFKEQ. V was clipped by 4 bases and J by 6 bases; unmatched bases: 13. This CDR3 reads CASSPELLGTGSEQYF. The CDR3 DNA follows: TGTGCCAGCAGCCCCGAGTTGCTCGGGACAGGGTCCGAGCAGTACTTC.

The gene calls are TRBV7-3 and TRBJ2-1, with 8 nucleotides matching TRBD2. Germline V CDR1 and CDR2: SGHTA, FQGTGA. This CDR3 region has 16 residues. V shed 2 bases, J shed 7 bases, and the junction held 10 bases outside the gene matches. CDR3 sequence: CASSLFAGGPANEQFF. In nucleotides, the CDR3 is TGTGCCAGCAGCTTATTCGCGGGGGGCCCGGCAAATGAGCAGTTCTTC.

This chain joins TRBV6-4 and TRBJ2-1; 10 bases map to TRBD2. This CDR3 contains 16 residues. Losses at the gene ends were 4 bases for V and 5 bases for J; bases not matched to a gene: 8. The germline V gene encodes CDR1 MRHNA and CDR2 SNTAGT. The CDR3 nucleotides are TGTGCCAGCAGTGTTCTAGCGGGAGTTGGCGACAATGAGCAGTTCTTC. It translates to CASSVLAGVGDNEQFF.

This rearrangement joins TRBV27 to TRBJ2-7; tentatively, D is TRBD1 (5 bases). This CDR3 is 13 amino acids long. Trimming shortened V by 5 bases and J by 1 base, and 9 bases separated the two germline ends. Germline CDR1 reads MNHEY; CDR2 reads SMNVEV (reference sequence). The CDR3 coding sequence is TGTGCCAGCAGTCCAAGACAGTCCTACGAGCAGTACTTC. This translates into CASSPRQSYEQYF.

The V and J genes are TRBV9 and TRBJ2-7, with 7 bases lining up with TRBD1. The germline CDR1 and CDR2 sequences are SGDLS and YYNGEE. This CDR3 has 14 amino acids. J gave up 4 bases and V 3 bases, and 7 bases lay outside the gene matches. The CDR3 sequence: CASSEGAGGYEQYF. The CDR3 DNA is TGTGCCAGCAGCGAAGGTGCAGGGGGTTACGAGCAGTACTTC.

The chain uses TRBV28 and TRBJ1-4; the D is unclear. The germline CDR1 and CDR2 sequences are MDHEN and SYDVKM. The CDR3 totals 11 residues. V was pared by 3 bases and J by 8 bases, with 4 bases between. The CDR3 coding sequence is TGTGCCAGCAGTTTCTTAGAAAAACTGTTTTTT. Translating gives CASSFLEKLFF.

J is TRBJ2-1 and V is TRBV9; 7 nucleotides match TRBD1. CDR1 is SGDLS, CDR2 YYNGEE, per germline. V gave up 4 bases and J gave up 9 bases; unmatched junction bases: 10. This CDR3 region has 14 residues. The CDR3 DNA reads as TGTGCCAGCAGCCCAATAGGACAGGCTAGTGAGCAGTTCTTC. Its translation is CASSPIGQASEQFF.

The chain is built from TRBV14 and TRBJ1-5; weak D call: TRBD1 (5 bases). The germline V and J ends were trimmed by 3 bases and 0 bases, with 18 bases remaining between them. Per the germline V gene, CDR1 is SGHDN and CDR2 is FVKESK. This CDR3 region has 18 residues. CDR3 bases: TGTGCCAGCAGCCATGACATGTTTTGGGGGGATAGCAATCAGCCCCAGCATTTT. It is translated as CASSHDMFWGDSNQPQHF. Combining the CDR3 with reference TRBV14 and TRBJ1-5 gives the whole variable domain EAGVTQFPSHSVIEKGQTVTLRCDPISGHDNLYWYRRVMGKEIKFLLHFVKESKQDESGMPNNRFLAERTGGTYSTLKVQPAELEDSGVYFCASSHDMFWGDSNQPQHFGDGTRLSIL.

The chain links TRBV2 to TRBJ1-1; D gene ambiguous. This CDR3 is 13 amino acids long. The germline V and J ends were trimmed by 2 bases and 4 bases, with 8 bases remaining between them. Germline lookup yields CDR1 SNHLY and CDR2 FYNNEI. CDR3 in amino acids: CASSELGSTEAFF. The CDR3 nucleotides read TGTGCCAGCAGTGAATTGGGGAGCACTGAAGCTTTCTTT.

This chain links TRBV5-1 with TRBJ1-5, with 7 bases identical to TRBD1. CDR1 and CDR2 from the germline V gene are SGHRS and YFSETQ. The CDR3 is made up of 15 amino acids. J was trimmed by 8 bases and V by 4 bases; bases with no gene match: 12. CDR3 bases: TGCGCCAGCAGCCGTCAGGGGGACTTTGGGGAGCCCCAGCATTTT. As protein: CASSRQGDFGEPQHF. The full variable domain, rest sourced from reference TRBV5-1 and TRBJ1-5, is KAGVTQTPRYLIKTRGQQVTLSCSPISGHRSVSWYQQTPGQGLQFLFEYFSETQRNKGNFPGRFSGRQFSNSRSEMNVSTLELGDSALYLCASSRQGDFGEPQHFGDGTRLSIL.

The J gene is TRBJ1-4, the V gene TRBV5-1; tentative D call: TRBD1 (5 bases). The CDR3 sequence is 13 residues long. Looked up from germline, CDR1 is SGHRS and CDR2 is YFSETQ. Trimming removed 4 bases at V and 3 bases at J, with 7 bases between. The CDR3 coding sequence is TGCGCCAGCAGCATGACAGCTAATGAAAAACTGTTTTTT. Translation: CASSMTANEKLFF. The full variable domain, completed using reference TRBV5-1 and TRBJ1-4, is KAGVTQTPRYLIKTRGQQVTLSCSPISGHRSVSWYQQTPGQGLQFLFEYFSETQRNKGNFPGRFSGRQFSNSRSEMNVSTLELGDSALYLCASSMTANEKLFFGSGTQLSVL.

J is TRBJ2-7 and V is TRBV27; 7 positions agree with TRBD2. Germline V lookup: CDR1 MNHEY, CDR2 SMNVEV (reference sequence). There are 14 residues in the CDR3. The V segment lost 4 bases and the J segment 2 bases; nucleotides outside the gene matches: 5. CDR3 in amino acids: CASSSKGLTYEQYF. The CDR3 region has the DNA TGTGCCAGCAGTTCCAAGGGACTAACCTACGAGCAGTACTTC.

The J gene is TRBJ2-3, the V gene TRBV5-1; D gene unclear. Germline V gives CDR1 SGHRS, CDR2 YFSETQ. The V end lost 1 base, the J end lost 2 bases, and 5 bases lay between the germline ends. The CDR3 covers 13 residues. Written as DNA, the CDR3 is TGCGCCAGCAGCTTGCCTAACACAGATACGCAGTATTTT. Translated: CASSLPNTDTQYF.

The V and J genes are TRBV28 and TRBJ1-6; 7 nucleotides match TRBD1. Trimming at V came to 5 bases and at J to 0 bases, leaving 10 bases not matched to a gene. Germline CDR1 and CDR2: MDHEN and SYDVKM. The CDR3 has 18 amino acids. The CDR3 sequence is CASSPPGQLSSYNSPLHF. In nucleotides, the CDR3 is TGTGCCAGCAGTCCCCCGGGACAGTTGAGCTCCTATAATTCACCCCTCCACTTT.